This T cell receptor (beta chain) was identified in a study of tumor-infiltrating lymphocytes in primary liver carcinoma. Production of TCR beta cDNA used roughly 500 ng total RNA together with a constant-region primer. Researchers made the TCR beta libraries by running three nested multiplex PCR rounds with slightly modified ARM-PCR. The first two PCR rounds, around 10 cycles each, used TRBV1-TRBV30 forward primers and a C-beta reverse primer. From the multiplex PCR reads, TCRdb called clonotypes with MiXCR, one entry per CDR3 protein. This table has 100,000 to 120,000 distinct CDR3 sequences, roughly four fifths appearing once. CDR1 and CDR2 from the germline V gene are SGHDN and FVKESK. The CDR3 sequence runs 14 residues, both termini included. A note on this clonotype: The CDR3 does not end in the conserved phenylalanine or tryptophan, so this is likely a read error. Because the CDR3's place on the DNA is in doubt, the DNA is left out and the CDR3 is given as listed by TCRdb.

The source material, 20-30 mg of unsorted bulk tissue, was used to co-extract RNA and DNA. The sequence was obtained from a middle-aged man with primary liver carcinoma and hepatitis B virus infection. The source material was liver tumor tissue from sampling region 3. Subset described: tumor region T3, left-lateral pole. This rearrangement joins TRBV14 to TRBJ1-2; the DNA was not used to check the table's D call, TRBD1. CDR3 residues: CASSTDRSNYGNTL.